The 11 T cell receptor beta chains listed next were all sequenced from one sample in a study of T cells in Graves' hyperthyroidism and ophthalmopathy (dated by TCRdb to about 2019). Receptors were amplified or captured by multiplex PCR. Reads for this sample came from an Illumina HiSeq 2000. TCR beta CDR3 regions were amplified from RNA transcripts. For the first round of RT-PCR on the TCR CDR3, the HTBI primer set was used together with the Qiagen OneStep RT-PCR kit. Using fastp trimming at Q25 and MiXCR clonotype assembly, TCRdb reanalyzed the public sequencing data and kept in-frame beta chains. Here each entry gathers all rows of one CDR3 protein and keeps the most common genes and DNA. The sample includes nearly 250,000 distinct CDR3 sequences, with about 17% observed a single time. The top ten clonotypes cover more than 25% of the sample. The sequenced sample was blood. These receptors were collected from a woman between 18 and 30 years old with Graves' ophthalmopathy.

This clonotype was recorded a few times. This chain joins TRBV4-1 and TRBJ2-1, with D perhaps TRBD1 (6 bases). The germline CDR1 and CDR2 sequences are MGHRA and YSYEKL. CDR3 size: 17 residues. Trimming removed 4 bases at V and 8 bases at J, with 24 bases between. CDR3 sequence: CASSRQGTGINRDEQFF. CDR3 in DNA: TGCGCCAGCAGCCGCCAGGGTACAGGGATCAATAGAGATGAGCAGTTCTTC.

In this sample, this clonotype turned up many times. The chain uses TRBV28 and TRBJ1-1; D not resolved. The CDR3 sequence is 15 residues long. In germline, CDR1 is MDHEN, CDR2 SYDVKM. V lost 2 bases and J lost 0, with 10 bases in between. The CDR3 is CASSLGILMNTEAFF. DNA of the CDR3: TGTGCCAGCAGTTTAGGTATCCTCATGAACACTGAAGCTTTCTTT.

The chain uses TRBV28 and TRBJ1-3; 7 nucleotides agree with TRBD1. This CDR3 is built from 14 residues. The germline gives CDR1 MDHEN, CDR2 SYDVKM. The junction had 6 bases not matched to a gene; V was cut back by 6 bases and J by 4 bases. CDR3 bases: TGTGCCAGCAGACGCGGGACAGAAGGAAACACCATATATTTT. This gives the protein CASRRGTEGNTIYF.

This clonotype was seen many times. The chain recombines TRBV9 with TRBJ1-5; D unclear. V lost 0 bases to trimming and J lost 0 bases, with 4 bases between them. CDR1 and CDR2 (germline): SGDLS, YYNGEE. CDR3 length: 14 residues. CDR3 in amino acids: CASSVDSSNQPQHF. The CDR3 DNA follows: TGTGCCAGCAGCGTAGACAGTAGCAATCAGCCCCAGCATTTT.

The table lists this clonotype with many counts. The chain links TRBV2 to TRBJ1-2; 11 nucleotides agree with TRBD1. The J segment lost 5 bases and the V segment lost 4 bases, leaving 6 bases of the junction unmatched. Germline V gene sequence: CDR1 SNHLY, CDR2 FYNNEI. CDR3 length equals 15 residues. The CDR3 DNA reads as TGTGCCAGCAGTGCCGGACAGGGGGCCGTTTATGGCTACACCTTC. Translating it yields CASSAGQGAVYGYTF. The full variable domain, with the rest looked up from reference TRBV2 and TRBJ1-2, is EPEVTQTPSHQVTQMGQEVILRCVPISNHLYFYWYRQILGQKVEFLVSFYNNEISEKSEIFDDQFSVERPDGSNFTLKIRSTKLEDSAMYFCASSAGQGAVYGYTFGSGTRLTVV.

In this sample, this clonotype turned up many times. This chain links TRBV28 with TRBJ2-2; no clear D gene. Germline V gives CDR1 MDHEN, CDR2 SYDVKM. Deletions cut 1 base from V and 5 bases from J, with 8 bases between. This CDR3 has 14 residues. In nucleotides, the CDR3 is TGTGCCAGCAGTTTATTTAGGGTAACCGGGGAGCTGTTTTTT. Its protein is CASSLFRVTGELFF.

This chain joins TRBV20-1 and TRBJ1-1; D is unclear. Trimming cost V 3 bases and J 0 bases, with 11 bases left between them. This CDR3 comprises 14 residues. Germline V gene lookup returns CDR1 DFQATT and CDR2 SNEGSKA (reference sequence). The CDR3 region has the DNA TGCAGTGCTAGGCCTGGAGGAATGAACACTGAAGCTTTCTTT. Translating gives CSARPGGMNTEAFF.

The table lists this clonotype with many counts. This chain uses TRBV7-6 with TRBJ2-1, with 13 bases fitting TRBD2. This CDR3 spans 17 amino acids. Germline V gene data show CDR1 as SGHVS and CDR2 as FNYEAQ. V was clipped by 1 base and J by 5 bases; unmatched bases: 5. CDR3 DNA: TGTGCCAGCAGCTTAGTAAGCGGGACTAGCGGGAACAATGAGCAGTTCTTC. It codes for CASSLVSGTSGNNEQFF.

This clonotype has a count of ten or more. The chain couples TRBV13 to TRBJ2-5; a possible D gene is TRBD1 (5 bases). The CDR3 extends over 14 amino acids. The V gene lost 2 bases and the J gene lost 3 bases, with 10 bases spanning the gap. CDR1 PRHDT and CDR2 FYEKMQ come from the germline V gene (reference sequence). Here the CDR3 reads CASSLRQGKETQYF. CDR3 nucleotides: TGTGCCAGCAGCTTACGGCAGGGAAAAGAGACCCAGTACTTC. Looking up the rest from reference TRBV13 and TRBJ2-5 gives the full variable domain: AAGVIQSPRHLIKEKRETATLKCYPIPRHDTVYWYQQGPGQDPQFLISFYEKMQSDKGSIPDRFSAQQFSDYHSELNMSSLELGDSALYFCASSLRQGKETQYFGPGTRLLVL.

This clonotype was counted many times. The rearrangement joins TRBV5-5 to TRBJ2-3; 8 positions match TRBD2. The CDR3 contains 16 residues. The V segment lost 1 base and the J segment 3 bases; nucleotides outside the gene matches: 7. CDR1 is SGHKS, CDR2 YYEKEE, per germline (reference sequence). The CDR3 protein is CASSLIAGRRTDTQYF. The DNA of the CDR3 is TGTGCCAGCAGCTTGATAGCGGGGCGGCGGACAGATACGCAGTATTTT. Filled out from reference TRBV5-5 and TRBJ2-3, the complete variable domain reads DAGVTQSPTHLIKTRGQQVTLRCSPISGHKSVSWYQQVLGQGPQFIFQYYEKEERGRGNFPDRFSARQFPNYSSELNVNALLLGDSALYLCASSLIAGRRTDTQYFGPGTRLTVL.

This clonotype was detected ten times or more. V gene TRBV7-8 combines with J gene TRBJ2-3; 11 nucleotides match TRBD2. Germline V gene lookup returns CDR1 SGHVS and CDR2 FQNEAQ. This CDR3 is 19 amino acids long. With 5 bases clipped from V and 0 bases from J, the junction kept 13 bases outside the gene matches. CDR3 in DNA: TGTGCCAGCAGCCTCGAAGCTAGCGGGGGGATCATCAGCACAGATACGCAGTATTTT. Protein product: CASSLEASGGIISTDTQYF.